The rows below give T cell receptor beta chains drawn from one sample of a study of shared clonotypes between healthy human individuals. The repertoire was sequenced with immunoSEQ multiplex PCR; TCRdb's copy has only in-frame clones and lacks some. The sample shows around 940,000 clones, over 75% of them seen only once. What was sequenced was memory CD4+ T cells sorted from blood. These receptors all come from a man between 18 and 35 years old in good health. Each CDR3 is given with its conserved first and last residue. The order of the fields is J gene, clone size, D gene, V gene, CDR3 protein, CDR3 DNA. The D gene is left open where the match is weak. Where a row states a size, it is once, few, many or the class of an expanded clone; other rows omit it.

J: TRBJ2-1
size: -
D: TRBD2
V: TRBV2
CDR3: CASSPLRTSSNEQFF
DNA: TGTGCCAGCAGCCCACTGAGGACTAGCTCCAATGAGCAGTTCTTC

J: TRBJ1-6
size: -
D: -
V: TRBV5-8
CDR3: CASSPFGRGNSPLHF
DNA: TGTGCCAGCAGCCCATTCGGGAGGGGGAATTCACCCCTCCACTTT

J: TRBJ2-7
size: -
D: TRBD1
V: TRBV10-2
CDR3: CASRHNLGQGEQYF
DNA: TGCGCCAGCAGACACAACCTCGGACAGGGCGAGCAGTACTTC

J: TRBJ2-1
size: few
D: TRBD1
V: TRBV6-5
CDR3: CASSSRTGSNEQFF
DNA: TGTGCCAGCAGTTCCAGGACAGGGAGCAATGAGCAGTTCTTC

J: TRBJ2-3
size: -
D: TRBD2
V: TRBV9
CDR3: CASSVALTTSGTDTQYF
DNA: TGTGCCAGCAGCGTAGCCCTAACGACTAGCGGCACAGATACGCAGTATTTT

J: TRBJ2-5
size: -
D: -
V: TRBV19
CDR3: CASSTRVLETQYF
DNA: TGTGCCAGTAGTACCAGGGTTCTGGAGACCCAGTACTTC

J: TRBJ2-5
size: once
D: -
V: TRBV18
CDR3: CASSRAGLQETQYF
DNA: TGTGCCAGCTCACGGGCAGGCCTCCAAGAGACCCAGTACTTC

J: TRBJ2-7
size: -
D: TRBD2
V: TRBV5-1
CDR3: CASSLPSGGLSYEQYF
DNA: TGCGCCAGCAGCTTGCCTAGCGGGGGACTCTCCTACGAGCAGTACTTC

J: TRBJ1-6
size: -
D: -
V: TRBV6-1
CDR3: CASSEARGSYNSPLHF
DNA: TGTGCCAGCAGTGAAGCAAGGGGCAGCTATAATTCACCCCTCCACTTT

J: TRBJ1-5
size: -
D: -
V: TRBV6-7
CDR3: CARSQGSNQPQHF
DNA: TGTGCCAGGTCCCAGGGGAGCAATCAGCCCCAGCATTTT

J: TRBJ2-5
size: -
D: -
V: TRBV19
CDR3: CASSLTSRSRGQETQYF
DNA: TGTGCCAGTAGTCTAACCTCCCGTAGCAGGGGACAAGAGACCCAGTACTTC

J: TRBJ1-1
size: -
D: -
V: TRBV18
CDR3: CASSPLEQGEGTEAFF
DNA: TGTGCCAGCTCACCACTTGAGCAGGGAGAAGGAACTGAAGCTTTCTTT

J: TRBJ2-1
size: -
D: -
V: TRBV6-5
CDR3: CASSYSGNDNEQFF
DNA: TGTGCCAGCAGTTACTCAGGGAATGACAATGAGCAGTTCTTC

J: TRBJ2-2
size: few
D: -
V: TRBV4-3
CDR3: CASSQEKGAYTGELFF
DNA: TGCGCCAGCAGCCAAGAAAAGGGCGCCTACACCGGGGAGCTGTTTTTT

J: TRBJ1-2
size: -
D: TRBD1
V: TRBV10-3
CDR3: CAISGQGTYGYTF
DNA: TGTGCCATCAGCGGACAGGGTACCTATGGCTACACCTTC

J: TRBJ2-2
size: -
D: -
V: TRBV7-2
CDR3: CASSLTRRPGELFF
DNA: TGTGCCAGCAGCTTAACCCGGCGTCCCGGGGAGCTGTTTTTT

J: TRBJ1-5
size: few
D: -
V: TRBV6-5
CDR3: CANLAGYSNQPQHF
DNA: TGTGCCAACCTCGCAGGTTATAGCAATCAGCCCCAGCATTTT

J: TRBJ1-4
size: -
D: -
V: TRBV5-8
CDR3: CASAGGSATNEKLFF
DNA: TGTGCCAGCGCGGGAGGGAGTGCAACTAATGAAAAACTGTTTTTT

J: TRBJ2-7
size: -
D: -
V: TRBV15
CDR3: CATRSAGGAYEQYF
DNA: TGTGCCACCAGATCAGCCGGCGGGGCTTACGAGCAGTACTTC

J: TRBJ1-3
size: -
D: -
V: TRBV15
CDR3: CATSRDRLWQSSGNTIYF
DNA: TGTGCCACCAGCAGAGATCGCCTGTGGCAGAGCTCTGGAAACACCATATATTTT

J: TRBJ2-1
size: -
D: TRBD2
V: TRBV5-4
CDR3: CASSLGGRTSYNEQFF
DNA: TGTGCCAGCAGCTTGGGCGGGAGGACCTCCTACAATGAGCAGTTCTTC

J: TRBJ2-1
size: -
D: -
V: TRBV10-3
CDR3: CAIRSDREGGRGYNEQFF
DNA: TGTGCCATCAGGTCGGACAGGGAGGGCGGGAGAGGGTACAATGAGCAGTTCTTC

J: TRBJ1-1
size: -
D: -
V: TRBV11-2
CDR3: CASGVSRENTEAFF
DNA: TGTGCCAGCGGTGTGTCTCGGGAGAACACTGAAGCTTTCTTT

J: TRBJ2-2
size: -
D: -
V: TRBV6-1
CDR3: CASSATGNTGELFF
DNA: TGTGCCAGCAGTGCTACAGGGAACACCGGGGAGCTGTTTTTT

J: TRBJ1-5
size: -
D: -
V: TRBV19
CDR3: CATSGRASGEQPQHF
DNA: TGTGCCACCTCGGGACGGGCTTCCGGAGAACAGCCCCAGCATTTT

J: TRBJ1-6
size: -
D: TRBD1
V: TRBV7-2
CDR3: CASSLGQGANSPLHF
DNA: TGTGCCAGCAGCTTAGGGCAGGGGGCGAATTCACCCCTCCACTTT

J: TRBJ2-5
size: -
D: -
V: TRBV7-6
CDR3: CASSLRGAQETQYF
DNA: TGTGCCAGCAGCTTAAGAGGGGCTCAAGAGACCCAGTACTTC

J: TRBJ1-2
size: few
D: -
V: TRBV11-2
CDR3: CASSRHPGDNYGYTF
DNA: TGTGCCAGCAGCCGCCACCCCGGAGATAACTATGGCTACACCTTC

J: TRBJ1-4
size: once
D: TRBD1
V: TRBV6-5
CDR3: CASSKQGGAEKLFF
DNA: TGTGCCAGCAGTAAACAGGGGGGCGCTGAAAAACTGTTTTTT

J: TRBJ2-5
size: once
D: TRBD2
V: TRBV5-1
CDR3: CASSISGVETQYF
DNA: TGCGCCAGCAGTATTAGCGGGGTTGAGACCCAGTACTTC

J: TRBJ1-2
size: many
D: TRBD1
V: TRBV19
CDR3: CASSISGTELYGYTF
DNA: TGTGCCAGTAGTATTTCCGGGACAGAGCTCTATGGCTACACCTTC

J: TRBJ2-7
size: -
D: -
V: TRBV2
CDR3: CASSEAGWDEQYF
DNA: TGTGCCAGCAGTGAGGCGGGCTGGGACGAGCAGTACTTC

J: TRBJ2-5
size: -
D: TRBD2
V: TRBV7-2
CDR3: CASSLGLARSETQYF
DNA: TGTGCCAGCAGCCTAGGACTAGCGAGGAGTGAGACCCAGTACTTC

J: TRBJ2-1
size: once
D: -
V: TRBV5-1
CDR3: CASWGGGHYNEQFF
DNA: TGCGCCAGCTGGGGCGGCGGGCACTACAATGAGCAGTTCTTC

J: TRBJ1-2
size: -
D: TRBD1
V: TRBV6-6
CDR3: CASRDPGTGDNYGYTF
DNA: TGTGCCAGCAGGGACCCTGGGACAGGGGATAACTATGGCTACACCTTC

J: TRBJ1-5
size: -
D: TRBD1
V: TRBV7-9
CDR3: CASSPGQGWGQPQHF
DNA: TGTGCCAGCAGCCCCGGACAGGGTTGGGGTCAGCCCCAGCATTTT

J: TRBJ1-1
size: -
D: -
V: TRBV6-6
CDR3: CASSPTTSTNTEAFF
DNA: TGTGCCAGCAGCCCAACAACTAGCACGAACACTGAAGCTTTCTTT

J: TRBJ2-7
size: -
D: TRBD2
V: TRBV6-1
CDR3: CASSEAASGRWEQYF
DNA: TGTGCCAGCAGTGAAGCTGCTAGCGGGAGATGGGAGCAGTACTTC

J: TRBJ1-3
size: once
D: -
V: TRBV18
CDR3: CASSPLKGGNTIYF
DNA: TGTGCCAGCTCACCACTTAAAGGAGGAAACACCATATATTTT

J: TRBJ2-7
size: few
D: -
V: TRBV4-1
CDR3: CASSQASEQYF
DNA: TGCGCCAGCAGCCAAGCCAGCGAGCAGTACTTC

J: TRBJ2-1
size: -
D: TRBD1
V: TRBV5-1
CDR3: CASSSLTGMGNNEQFF
DNA: TGCGCCAGCAGCTCGCTGACAGGGATGGGAAACAATGAGCAGTTCTTC

J: TRBJ1-2
size: -
D: TRBD1
V: TRBV29-1
CDR3: CSAAGTVSYGYTF
DNA: TGCAGCGCCGCCGGGACAGTTTCCTATGGCTACACCTTC

J: TRBJ2-7
size: -
D: -
V: TRBV5-1
CDR3: CASRSTADAYEQYF
DNA: TGCGCCAGCAGAAGTACGGCGGATGCCTACGAGCAGTACTTC

J: TRBJ2-3
size: -
D: -
V: TRBV29-1
CDR3: CSVEDLLGLGIDTQYF
DNA: TGCAGCGTTGAAGATCTTTTGGGGCTAGGAATAGATACGCAGTATTTT

J: TRBJ2-1
size: -
D: TRBD2
V: TRBV15
CDR3: CATSRERGRDNEQFF
DNA: TGTGCCACCAGCAGAGAACGCGGGAGGGACAATGAGCAGTTCTTC

J: TRBJ2-3
size: -
D: -
V: TRBV12-5
CDR3: CASGLGGKRLTDTQYF
DNA: TGTGCTAGTGGTTTGGGAGGGAAGCGGCTCACAGATACGCAGTATTTT

J: TRBJ2-3
size: -
D: TRBD2
V: TRBV5-4
CDR3: CASRVGGVQSTDTQYF
DNA: TGTGCCAGCAGGGTTGGGGGGGTCCAGAGCACAGATACGCAGTATTTT

J: TRBJ2-3
size: once
D: TRBD1
V: TRBV2
CDR3: CASTPGQGASTDTQYF
DNA: TGTGCCAGCACCCCCGGGCAGGGGGCAAGCACAGATACGCAGTATTTT

J: TRBJ1-2
size: -
D: -
V: TRBV9
CDR3: CASSVRAGYGYTF
DNA: TGTGCCAGCAGCGTACGGGCAGGCTATGGCTACACCTTC

J: TRBJ2-5
size: -
D: TRBD2
V: TRBV27
CDR3: CASSRTSSQETQYF
DNA: TGTGCCAGCAGCAGGACTAGCTCTCAAGAGACCCAGTACTTC

J: TRBJ2-1
size: -
D: -
V: TRBV30
CDR3: CAWRRAGSYNEQFF
DNA: TGTGCCTGGAGGCGGGCCGGCTCCTACAATGAGCAGTTCTTC

J: TRBJ1-4
size: -
D: -
V: TRBV28
CDR3: CASSLGGNNEKLFF
DNA: TGTGCCAGCAGTTTGGGGGGAAATAATGAAAAACTGTTTTTT

J: TRBJ2-7
size: -
D: -
V: TRBV11-2
CDR3: CASSLVSGSYEQYF
DNA: TGTGCCAGCAGCTTAGTTTCGGGATCCTACGAGCAGTACTTC